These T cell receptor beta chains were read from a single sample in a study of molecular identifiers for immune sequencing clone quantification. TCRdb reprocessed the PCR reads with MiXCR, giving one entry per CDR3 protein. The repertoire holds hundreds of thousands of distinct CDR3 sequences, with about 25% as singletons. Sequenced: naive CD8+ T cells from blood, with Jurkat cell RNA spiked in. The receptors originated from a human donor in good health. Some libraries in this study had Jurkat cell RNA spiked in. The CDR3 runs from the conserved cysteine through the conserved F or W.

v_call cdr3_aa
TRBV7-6 CASSLPASGGTDTQYF
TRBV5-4 CASSWGTGGLADTQYF
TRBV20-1 CSARDLNYGYTF
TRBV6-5 CASSYSSGHASGELFF
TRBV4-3 CASSSGTIGTQYF
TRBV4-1 CASSQEVNHRTDTQYF
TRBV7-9 CASSSPRGAYEQYF
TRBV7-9 CASSTTGVLSEQFF
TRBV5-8 CASSLDRTRDTDTQYF
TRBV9 CASSVVGGDTGELFF
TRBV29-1 CSGETAYEQYF
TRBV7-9 CASKGTEYNEQFF
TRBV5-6 CASSRPEIRLSVGANVLTF
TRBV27 CASGHGQLSPLHF
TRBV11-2 CASFLTGGNTGELFF
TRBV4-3 CASSQDRWSSYNEQFF
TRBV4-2 CAGSQGQGYNSPLHF
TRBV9 CASSVYSGGLETQHF
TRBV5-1 CASSFFEGSVDTEAFF
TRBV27 CASSEIWTDSYGYTF
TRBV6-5 CASSYGQDYGYTF
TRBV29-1 CSVTGGTEAFF
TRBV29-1 CSVEGTGLDGELFF
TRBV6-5 CASRDRAADTQYF
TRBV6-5 CASRTQGADYGYAF
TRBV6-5 CASSYSPGGELFF